These 20 T cell receptor beta chains share one sample of origin, sequenced in a study of CD8 T cells in ankylosing spondylitis listed by TCRdb under 2017. The library came from 5' RACE. The sample was run on an Illumina HiSeq 2500. TCRdb ran its own pipeline on the public reads, namely fastp trimming at Q25 and MiXCR clone calling, and kept in-frame beta chains. Rows matching on CDR3 protein sequence are summarized as one entry with the most common DNA and genes. In all, the sample holds just over 300,000 distinct CDR3 sequences, and less than 25% of those were seen once. The top ten hold 3.5% of the sample. The sequencing sample was made of blood, either unsorted or a sorted T cell fraction (not recorded which). The receptor source for this set is a female donor with ankylosing spondylitis or in good health (not recorded which).

This clonotype turned up a few times. The V call is TRBV20-1, the J call TRBJ2-2; TRBD1 might be the D (5 bases). V was shortened by 1 base and J by 4 bases, with 10 bases between the two germline ends. The CDR3 is made up of 14 amino acids. Germline V gives CDR1 DFQATT, CDR2 SNEGSKA (reference sequence). The CDR3 nucleotides are TGCAGTGCTAGAGTCAGGGCGGTCACCGGGGAGCTGTTTTTT. Translation: CSARVRAVTGELFF.

This clonotype was found a few times. J is TRBJ2-1 and V is TRBV24-1, with a weak D call TRBD2 (5 bases). There are 14 residues in the CDR3. Trimming shortened V by 3 bases and J by 5 bases, and 10 bases separated the two germline ends. The germline CDR1 and CDR2 sequences are KGHDR and SFDVKD. Here the CDR3 reads CATSDLGADNEQFF. The DNA of the CDR3 is TGTGCCACCAGTGATCTAGGAGCGGACAATGAGCAGTTCTTC.

V gene TRBV7-2 combines with J gene TRBJ2-1; tentatively, D is TRBD1 (6 bases). The germline CDR1 and CDR2 sequences are SGHTA and FQGNSA. The CDR3 consists of 14 residues. Trimming stripped 8 bases from V and 0 bases from J, with 11 bases between. As DNA, the CDR3 is TGTGCCAGCCCCACAGGGCGCTCCTACAATGAGCAGTTCTTC. The encoded protein is CASPTGRSYNEQFF.

This clonotype has just a few counts. The chain couples TRBV12-3 or TRBV12-4 to TRBJ1-2; the D gene is possibly TRBD1 (6 bases). Trimming cost V 2 bases and J 8 bases, with 12 bases left between them. The CDR3 is made up of 13 amino acids. The CDR3 region has the DNA TGTGCCAGCAGTTTAAAGGGGGAGAAAGGCTACACCTTC. The encoded protein is CASSLKGEKGYTF.

The chain links TRBV3-1 to TRBJ2-1; 12 bases fit TRBD2. The CDR3 is made up of 18 amino acids. The V and J ends lost 4 bases and 1 base, in that order; junction bases with no gene match: 8. In germline, CDR1 is LGHDT, CDR2 YNNKEL (reference sequence). The CDR3 spells CASSPRLAGDPSYNEQFF. CDR3 nucleotide sequence: TGTGCCAGCAGCCCCCGACTAGCGGGAGATCCTTCCTACAATGAGCAGTTCTTC.

This clonotype was detected only a few times. At one boundary the junction diverges from the germline segment, which might be a read error. The rearrangement uses TRBV12-3 or TRBV12-4 and TRBJ2-1; 8 bases fit TRBD1. The CDR3 runs to 17 residues. For the CDR3, the DNA is TGTGCCAGCAATTTAAACCGGGACAGGTACACCTACAATGAGCAGTTCTTC. The encoded protein is CASNLNRDRYTYNEQFF.

The chain employs TRBV12-3 or TRBV12-4 and TRBJ1-4; a possible D gene is TRBD1 (6 bases). With 6 bases removed from V and 3 bases from J, the gap between germline ends came to 14 bases. The CDR3 loop spans 15 amino acids. CDR3 DNA sequence: TGTGCCAGCAGAGCCGGGAGGGGGGCTAATGAAAAACTGTTTTTT. This encodes CASRAGRGANEKLFF.

The chain couples TRBV18 to TRBJ1-5; D not resolved. Trimming removed 5 bases from V and 7 bases from J, with 12 bases in between. The germline CDR1 and CDR2 sequences are KGHSH and LQKENI. CDR3 length: 13 amino acids. CDR3 protein: CASSADSRQPQHF. CDR3 DNA: TGTGCCAGCTCAGCGGATTCGCGGCAGCCCCAGCATTTT.

The chain links TRBV12-3 or TRBV12-4 to TRBJ2-3, with TRBD1 as a possible D gene (6 bases). The CDR3 consists of 14 residues. V lost 6 bases and J 6 bases, leaving 16 bases between the germline ends. DNA for the CDR3: TGTGCCAGCAGCGAAATCACAGGGTTGGATACGCAGTATTTT. It encodes CASSEITGLDTQYF.

This chain connects TRBV23-1 to TRBJ1-6, with D possibly being TRBD1 (5 bases). TRBV23-1 falls under the ORF class, with uncertain function. Trimming removed 7 bases at V and 16 bases at J, with 17 bases between. CDR3 length: 12 amino acids. The CDR3 DNA reads as TGCGCCAGCAACCAGGGCGGGCGGGCGCTCCACTTT. Protein product: CASNQGGRALHF.

The chain is built from TRBV6-2 or TRBV6-3 and TRBJ2-5, with D perhaps being TRBD1 or TRBD2 (5 bases each). The length of the CDR3 is 14 residues. V lost 7 bases and J lost 3, with 15 bases in between. The germline V gene encodes CDR1 MNHEY and CDR2 SVGEGT. The CDR3 coding sequence is TGTGCCAGCACTGAGCCGGGACGGAAAGAGACCCAGTACTTC. It specifies CASTEPGRKETQYF.

The rearrangement uses TRBV7-2 and TRBJ2-1; the D gene could be TRBD1 or TRBD2 (5 bases each). V dropped 5 bases and J dropped 8 bases, with 22 bases sitting between them. This CDR3 is built from 16 residues. CDR1 and CDR2 from the germline V gene are SGHTA and FQGNSA. The CDR3 protein is CASSTLTGRRRHEQFF. For the CDR3, the DNA is TGTGCCAGCAGCACCCTGACGGGACGAAGACGCCATGAGCAGTTCTTC.

This clonotype showed up just a few times. V is TRBV28 and J is TRBJ2-3; maybe TRBD1 (6 bases). V lost 5 bases, J lost 3 bases, and 15 bases lay in between. CDR1 is MDHEN and CDR2 is SYDVKM in the germline V gene. CDR3 length: 15 residues. The CDR3 bases are TGTGCCAGCAGTAGCCCGGGACACCTTACAGATACGCAGTATTTT. This translates into CASSSPGHLTDTQYF.

This clonotype has a handful of counts. This sequence joins TRBV7-2 and TRBJ2-7; D gene uncertain. The CDR3 runs to 13 residues. Deletions cut 0 bases from V and 2 bases from J, with 5 bases between. The germline V gene encodes CDR1 SGHTA and CDR2 FQGNSA. Here the CDR3 DNA reads TGTGCCAGCAGCTTAGCCGAACCCTACGAGCAGTACTTC. As protein: CASSLAEPYEQYF.

This sequence joins TRBV6-1 and TRBJ2-2; 10 nucleotides align to TRBD1. Germline V lookup: CDR1 MNHNS, CDR2 SASEGT. The V and J ends lost 6 bases and 2 bases, in that order; junction bases with no gene match: 6. CDR3 length equals 16 residues. The CDR3 bases are TGTGCCAGCAGAGCCCGGACAGGGGGAAACACCGGGGAGCTGTTTTTT. Its translation is CASRARTGGNTGELFF.

The chain is built from TRBV12-3 or TRBV12-4 and TRBJ2-7, with D perhaps TRBD2 (5 bases). This CDR3 comprises 15 residues. The V end lost 8 bases, the J end lost 5 bases, and 22 bases lay between the germline ends. The CDR3 protein is CASQPGSVTLHEQYF. The CDR3 DNA sequence: TGTGCCAGCCAGCCAGGTAGCGTTACCCTACACGAGCAGTACTTC.

Turning to this clonotype: Likely a read error: the CDR3 ends without its conserved phenylalanine or tryptophan. Because the CDR3's place on the DNA is in doubt, the DNA is left out and the CDR3 is given as listed by TCRdb. The chain links TRBV9 to TRBJ2-3; TRBD1 was called by the table and not checked on the DNA. The germline V gene encodes CDR1 SGDLS and CDR2 YYNGEE. The CDR3 length equals 11 residues, ends included. The CDR3: CASSQDGAGAE.

This clonotype appeared many times. The chain uses TRBV12-3 or TRBV12-4 and TRBJ2-4; TRBD1 or TRBD2 may be the D gene (5 bases each). This CDR3 has 15 residues. Trimming took 6 bases from V and 0 from J, leaving 12 bases between them. CDR3 residues: CASRHRDLAKNIQYF. CDR3 nucleotides: TGTGCCAGCAGACACCGGGACCTAGCCAAAAACATTCAGTACTTC.

This clonotype was found many times. V and J are TRBV11-2 and TRBJ1-2, with 10 bases lining up with TRBD1. Per germline, CDR1 SGHAT and CDR2 FQNNGV. J lost 2 bases, V lost 4 bases, and 13 bases had no gene match. The CDR3 extends over 18 amino acids. The CDR3 region is CASSSPRDRGVRNYGYTF. Here the CDR3 DNA reads TGTGCCAGCAGCTCACCCCGGGACAGGGGAGTGAGGAACTATGGCTACACCTTC. Supplemented by reference TRBV11-2 and TRBJ1-2, the full variable domain reads EAGVAQSPRYKIIEKRQSVAFWCNPISGHATLYWYQQILGQGPKLLIQFQNNGVVDDSQLPKDRFSAERLKGVDSTLKIQPAKLEDSAVYLCASSSPRDRGVRNYGYTFGSGTRLTVV.

Ten or more counts support this clonotype. This rearrangement joins TRBV20-1 to TRBJ1-2; 7 bases are a match to TRBD1. Germline V lookup: CDR1 DFQATT, CDR2 SNEGSKA (reference sequence). V trimming: 4 bases; J trimming: 3 bases; junction bases outside the gene matches: 8. This CDR3 spans 14 amino acids. CDR3 sequence: CSAKRTGGHYGYTF. As DNA, the CDR3 is TGCAGTGCTAAGAGGACAGGAGGCCACTATGGCTACACCTTC.